Listed below are T cell receptor beta chains from one sample, sequenced in a study of OX40 agonist ivuxolimab in advanced cancers. TCRdb's copy holds only in-frame clones and misses some; the assay was immunoSEQ multiplex PCR. The repertoire has 20,000 to 25,000 clones, about 83% of them found once; the top ten carry about 8%. The material sequenced was CD4+ or CD8+ T cells sorted from blood, taken in a trial of the OX40 agonist ivuxolimab. The receptors come from an adult with an advanced solid tumor such as melanoma, head and neck, liver or kidney cancer. Each CDR3 is given with its conserved first and last residue. D genes are given only for firm matches. Only some rows state a clone size, as once, few, many or a class for expanded clones.

TRBV11-2	TRBJ2-7	-	-	TGTGCCAGCAGCTCCCGGACCGGCGGGTACGAGCAGTACTTC	CASSSRTGGYEQYF
TRBV27	TRBJ1-3	-	-	TGTGCCAGCAGCCACAGCGCGACCTCTGGAAACACCATATATTTT	CASSHSATSGNTIYF
TRBV7-2	TRBJ2-3	TRBD2	-	TGTGCCAGCAGCTTAAGGTTAAGCGGGGGAGTCACAGATACGCAGTATTTT	CASSLRLSGGVTDTQYF
TRBV5-1	TRBJ2-1	TRBD1	-	TGCGCCAGCAGCTGGACAGGGGGCACGTACAATGAGCAGTTCTTC	CASSWTGGTYNEQFF
TRBV27	TRBJ1-2	-	-	TGTGCCAGCAGGGGCAGGGATGGACTATTCGTGGGCTACACCTTC	CASRGRDGLFVGYTF
TRBV6-5	TRBJ1-1	-	-	TGTGCCAGCAGTCTGACCCTCGGGAGGCCTGAAGCTTTCTTT	CASSLTLGRPEAFF
TRBV19	TRBJ1-5	-	-	TGTGCCAGTAGTCCTTTTGGGGCTAGCAATCAGCCCCAGCATTTT	CASSPFGASNQPQHF
TRBV7-9	TRBJ2-2	TRBD2	-	TGTGCCAGCAGCGCTGCCAGCGGGGGGGCACCCGGGGAGCTGTTTTTT	CASSAASGGAPGELFF
TRBV10-1	TRBJ2-3	-	-	TGCGCCAGCTCCCAGGGAGGGGGGGGTTTTTTTAAGGATACGCAGTATTTT	CASSQGGGGFFKDTQYF
TRBV5-5	TRBJ1-2	-	-	TGTGCCAGCAGCTTGGGGCCACCCGGGAACGGCTATGGCTACACCTTC	CASSLGPPGNGYGYTF
TRBV12-5	TRBJ2-5	TRBD2	-	TGTGCTAGTGTTTTGGGCGGGGGGTCCCAAGAGACCCAGTACTTC	CASVLGGGSQETQYF
TRBV6-6	TRBJ2-7	TRBD1	-	TGTGCCAGCATAGGGGGAGGGACAGGGGAGTTCGAAGAGCAGTACTTC	CASIGGGTGEFEEQYF
TRBV2	TRBJ2-7	-	-	TGTGCCAGCAGCCCCACCCCCTACGAGCAGTACTTC	CASSPTPYEQYF
TRBV2	TRBJ2-7	TRBD1	-	TGTGCCAGAAGACAGGGCTACGAGCAGTACTTC	CARRQGYEQYF
TRBV4-2	TRBJ2-7	-	few	TGTGCCAGCAGCCAAGATAAAAGGGCCCTCATCAACGAGCAGTACTTC	CASSQDKRALINEQYF
TRBV27	TRBJ2-5	-	few	TGTGCCAGCAGTATCGGTCCTCGAGAGACCCAGTACTTC	CASSIGPRETQYF
TRBV2	TRBJ2-3	TRBD2	-	TGTGCCAGCAGAAGGGCTAGCGGGAGAACGGATACGCAGTATTTT	CASRRASGRTDTQYF
TRBV15	TRBJ1-2	-	-	TGTGCCACCAGCAGCTCACGGAGTGCCTATGGCTACACCTTC	CATSSSRSAYGYTF
TRBV6-5	TRBJ1-1	TRBD1	-	TGTGCCAGCAGTTACACCAGGGGGGGCACTGAAGCTTTCTTT	CASSYTRGGTEAFF
TRBV2	TRBJ2-7	-	-	TGTGCCAGCGGCGGGGAGCAGTACTTC	CASGGEQYF
TRBV5-4	TRBJ1-4	TRBD1	-	TGTGCCAGCAGCTTGGAACAGGGGCCGAGGTCTAATGAAAAACTGTTTTTT	CASSLEQGPRSNEKLFF
TRBV2	TRBJ1-2	TRBD1	once	TGTGCCAGCAGTGAAGCGTATCGGGACAGAGTTTATGGCTACACCTTC	CASSEAYRDRVYGYTF
TRBV9	TRBJ2-1	TRBD2	-	TGTGCCAGCAGCGCTAGACTAGCGGGAATCAATGAGCAGTTCTTC	CASSARLAGINEQFF
TRBV9	TRBJ2-5	-	-	TGTGCCAGCACCCAACAGGGATGGGAGACCCAGTACTTC	CASTQQGWETQYF
TRBV6-6	TRBJ2-1	-	-	TGTGCCAGCAGTTACGGGGCAGATGAGCAGTTCTTC	CASSYGADEQFF
TRBV29-1	TRBJ1-1	-	few	TGCAGCGTTGAGGGTGGAAACACTGAAGCTTTCTTT	CSVEGGNTEAFF
TRBV4-3	TRBJ2-3	-	-	TGCGCCAGCAGCCAAGATCTCGCGCGGGGAAATGGAGATACGCAGTATTTT	CASSQDLARGNGDTQYF
TRBV11-2	TRBJ1-6	-	few	TGTGCCAGCAGCTTGGGGAGTTCACCCCTCCACTTT	CASSLGSSPLHF
TRBV11-2	TRBJ1-2	TRBD1	-	TGTGCCAGCAGCTTAGTCCCAGGGGGCGATGCTAACTATGGCTACACCTTC	CASSLVPGGDANYGYTF
TRBV7-6	TRBJ2-1	-	-	TGTGCCAGCAGCTTAGGAGGCGTCGGCTCTTATGAGCAGTTCTTC	CASSLGGVGSYEQFF
TRBV6-5	TRBJ1-1	-	-	TGTGCCAGCAGTTACCAGGTTGGAATGAACACTGAAGCTTTCTTT	CASSYQVGMNTEAFF
TRBV27	TRBJ1-4	-	-	TGTGCCAGCAGTTCTCCTCAGGGGAACACTAATGAAAAACTGTTTTTT	CASSSPQGNTNEKLFF
TRBV4-3	TRBJ1-4	-	-	TGCGCCAGCAGCCAAGAACATTACTCCCTGGGGGAAAAACTGTTTTTT	CASSQEHYSLGEKLFF
TRBV9	TRBJ2-1	-	-	TGTGCCAGCAGCGTAGTGGCCAGTGACAATGAGCAGTTCTTC	CASSVVASDNEQFF
TRBV4-1	TRBJ2-5	-	-	TGCGCCAGCAGCCCTACTCCACGATTGCTAGGGGGAGAGACCCAGTACTTC	CASSPTPRLLGGETQYF
TRBV12-5	TRBJ2-7	TRBD2	-	TGTGCTAGTGGTATGGGACTAGCTTACGAGCAGTACTTC	CASGMGLAYEQYF
TRBV27	TRBJ2-3	-	-	TGTGCCAGCAGCCTAGTAGGGGTTCGAGGAGATACGCAGTATTTT	CASSLVGVRGDTQYF
TRBV29-1	TRBJ2-2	-	few	TGCAGCGTTGGGGCACCGAACACCGGGGAGCTGTTTTTT	CSVGAPNTGELFF
TRBV10-3	TRBJ1-1	TRBD1	-	TGTGCCATCACATCGGACAGGGGGAACGAAGCTTTCTTT	CAITSDRGNEAFF
TRBV20-1	TRBJ1-1	-	few	TGCAGTGCTGCCCCCGAGCTAGCTTTCTTT	CSAAPELAFF
TRBV6-6	TRBJ1-3	-	-	TGTGCCACAGGGTCCTTCTCTGGAAACACCATATATTTT	CATGSFSGNTIYF
TRBV28	TRBJ1-6	-	-	TGTGCCAGCAGCCTACATCCACCCCTCCACTTT	CASSLHPPLHF
TRBV7-9	TRBJ1-6	-	-	TGTGCCAGCAGCTTAGACCGGGGGTCACCCCTCCACTTT	CASSLDRGSPLHF
TRBV25-1	TRBJ2-4	-	-	TGTGCCAGCGCCCGTACAGCATTAGCCAAAAACATTCAGTACTTC	CASARTALAKNIQYF
TRBV7-2	TRBJ1-2	TRBD1	-	TGTGCCAGCCCAATTGGGACAGACTATGGCTACACCTTC	CASPIGTDYGYTF
TRBV5-1	TRBJ2-2	-	-	TGCGCCAGCAGCTTTGAGAGCCCTAACACCGGGGAGCTGTTTTTT	CASSFESPNTGELFF
TRBV9	TRBJ2-5	TRBD1	-	TGTGCCAGCAGCGCCGGGACAGGGTTACAAGAGACCCAGTACTTC	CASSAGTGLQETQYF
TRBV5-6	TRBJ2-2	TRBD1	-	TGTGCCAGCAGCTTTGGGACAGGGGTCTACGGGGAGCTGTTTTTT	CASSFGTGVYGELFF
TRBV15	TRBJ1-1	-	-	TGTGCCACCAGCGACTCCGGGAACACTGAAGCTTTCTTT	CATSDSGNTEAFF
TRBV5-6	TRBJ2-7	TRBD1	-	TGTGCCAGCAGCTTGGGGGACAGTACTTACGAGCAGTACTTC	CASSLGDSTYEQYF
TRBV19	TRBJ2-1	TRBD2	-	TGTGCCAGTAGTATCGGGCGGGGGGCATACAATGAGCAGTTCTTC	CASSIGRGAYNEQFF
TRBV5-8	TRBJ2-2	TRBD1	-	TGTGCCAGCAGCTACCGGGACAGGGGGCGCGACACCGGGGAGCTGTTTTTT	CASSYRDRGRDTGELFF
TRBV7-9	TRBJ1-3	-	-	TGTGCCAGCAGCGCCTACGACTCTGGAAACACCATATATTTT	CASSAYDSGNTIYF
TRBV13	TRBJ1-2	TRBD1	few	TGTGCCAGCAGCGAGACAGGGGACTATGGCTACACCTTC	CASSETGDYGYTF
TRBV7-9	TRBJ1-6	-	once	TGTGCCAGCAGCTCCCCTCAGGAGAGCTCCTATAATTCACCCCTCCACTTT	CASSSPQESSYNSPLHF
TRBV27	TRBJ2-1	-	-	TGTGCCAGCAGTTTATCCCCGATCCTCAATGAGCAGTTCTTC	CASSLSPILNEQFF